This is a list of T cell receptor beta chains from one sample in a study of shared clonotypes between healthy human individuals. Sequenced by immunoSEQ multiplex PCR; TCRdb stores in-frame clones only, minus some. The repertoire holds 150,000 to 200,000 clones, with roughly 93% as singletons. Sequencing was carried out using naive CD4+ T cells sorted from blood. Source of these receptors: a woman in her twenties or thirties in good health. The CDR3 runs from the conserved cysteine through the conserved F or W. The D gene is left open where the match is weak. Rows may omit the clone size; those that give it use once, few, many or a size class.

>TRBJ2-4|TRBV28|-|-
CASRDGGTGSNIQYF
TGTGCCAGCAGGGATGGAGGAACAGGGTCGAACATTCAGTACTTC
>TRBJ2-2|TRBV18|-|TRBD2
CASSPRLAGGTGELFF
TGTGCCAGCTCACCACGGCTAGCGGGAGGCACCGGGGAGCTGTTTTTT
>TRBJ1-4|TRBV7-5|-|-
CVRSSRTGGYEKLFF
TGTGTCAGAAGCTCTAGGACAGGGGGTTATGAAAAACTGTTTTTT
>TRBJ1-3|TRBV6-1|-|-
CASSGTRSGNTIYF
TGTGCCAGCAGCGGTACCCGCTCTGGAAACACCATATATTTT
>TRBJ2-7|TRBV12-5|-|TRBD2
CASVPSGRYEQYF
TGTGCTAGTGTTCCTAGCGGGAGGTACGAGCAGTACTTC
>TRBJ2-7|TRBV30|-|TRBD2
CAWSGIAGEYEQYF
TGTGCCTGGAGTGGAATAGCGGGAGAATACGAGCAGTACTTC
>TRBJ2-7|TRBV4-2|-|-
CASSQVPGTGAYEQYF
TGTGCCAGCAGCCAAGTCCCCGGGACTGGTGCCTACGAGCAGTACTTC
>TRBJ2-3|TRBV15|once|-
CATSRGFRGGAGTDTQYF
TGTGCCACCAGCAGAGGGTTTCGAGGGGGAGCGGGTACCGATACGCAGTATTTT
>TRBJ2-7|TRBV28|-|TRBD1
CASSTGVTQYEQYF
TGTGCCAGCAGCACAGGGGTAACTCAGTACGAGCAGTACTTC
>TRBJ2-7|TRBV28|-|TRBD1
CASLTGQGAYEQYF
TGTGCCAGCTTGACCGGACAGGGGGCCTACGAGCAGTACTTC
>TRBJ2-7|TRBV6-5|-|TRBD1
CASGTDHNEQYF
TGTGCCAGCGGGACAGATCACAACGAGCAGTACTTC
>TRBJ1-4|TRBV18|-|-
CASSAPLDEKLFF
TGTGCCAGCTCAGCCCCATTGGATGAAAAACTGTTTTTT
>TRBJ2-5|TRBV5-4|-|-
CASSRVGAPQYF
TGTGCCAGCAGCCGGGTGGGGGCGCCACAGTACTTC
>TRBJ2-3|TRBV4-1|-|TRBD1
CASSQQGAPADTQYF
TGCGCCAGCAGCCAACAGGGGGCACCCGCAGATACGCAGTATTTT
>TRBJ1-4|TRBV28|once|TRBD1
CASSLTGLDEKLFF
TGTGCCAGCAGTTTGACAGGGTTGGATGAAAAACTGTTTTTT
>TRBJ1-2|TRBV6-4|-|-
CASSPDRTNYGYTF
TGTGCCAGCAGTCCTGACAGAACTAACTATGGCTACACCTTC
>TRBJ2-4|TRBV19|-|TRBD2
CASSIARRLAEGGAKNIQYF
TGTGCCAGTAGTATAGCACGACGACTAGCGGAGGGAGGGGCCAAAAACATTCAGTACTTC
>TRBJ2-2|TRBV5-6|-|TRBD1
CASSPTDRKINTGELFF
TGTGCCAGCAGCCCAACGGACAGGAAGATCAACACCGGGGAGCTGTTTTTT
>TRBJ2-1|TRBV4-1|-|-
CASSQVLGTFNEQFF
TGCGCCAGCAGCCAAGTTCTGGGGACGTTTAATGAGCAGTTCTTC
>TRBJ2-7|TRBV6-1|-|-
CARPGAGTRTYEQYF
TGTGCCAGACCAGGGGCCGGGACAAGAACCTACGAGCAGTACTTC
>TRBJ1-2|TRBV6-5|-|-
CASSYSVVGNYGYTF
TGTGCCAGCAGTTACTCGGTTGTGGGGAACTATGGCTACACCTTC
>TRBJ2-7|TRBV12-5|-|-
CASGEGWEKTYEQYF
TGTGCTAGTGGTGAAGGGTGGGAGAAAACCTACGAGCAGTACTTC
>TRBJ2-1|TRBV25-1|-|-
CASSEGYRPLSYNEQFF
TGTGCCAGCAGTGAAGGGTACAGGCCCCTCTCCTACAATGAGCAGTTCTTC
>TRBJ1-4|TRBV5-1|-|TRBD1
CASSLGPGQGRKLFF
TGCGCCAGCAGCTTGGGACCGGGACAGGGGCGAAAACTGTTTTTT
>TRBJ2-2|TRBV5-1|-|-
CASSLRDGNTGELFF
TGCGCCAGCAGCCTCCGGGACGGAAACACCGGGGAGCTGTTTTTT
>TRBJ2-7|TRBV19|-|TRBD2
CASNPDGGIPTYEQYF
TGTGCCAGTAACCCGGACGGGGGGATCCCCACCTACGAGCAGTACTTC
>TRBJ2-3|TRBV28|-|TRBD2
CASSFSRTSGTGTDTQYF
TGTGCCAGCAGTTTCTCCCGGACTAGCGGGACTGGCACAGATACGCAGTATTTT
>TRBJ1-2|TRBV19|-|-
CASSTQGYGYTF
TGTGCCAGTAGTACCCAGGGGTATGGCTACACCTTC
>TRBJ2-7|TRBV2|-|TRBD2
CASLRTSGGYEQYF
TGTGCCAGCTTAAGGACTAGCGGAGGATACGAGCAGTACTTC
>TRBJ2-7|TRBV7-9|-|TRBD2
CASSLLTSGYEQYF
TGTGCCAGCAGCTTACTCACTAGCGGCTACGAGCAGTACTTC
>TRBJ1-2|TRBV28|-|TRBD1
CASSSTGGSHLVYGYTF
TGTGCCAGCAGTTCCACAGGGGGCTCACATCTCGTCTATGGCTACACCTTC
>TRBJ2-7|TRBV28|-|TRBD2
CATRLAGVHEQYF
TGTGCCACCCGACTAGCGGGAGTCCACGAGCAGTACTTC
>TRBJ2-7|TRBV18|-|-
CASSPGQTSPYEQYF
TGTGCCAGCTCGCCCGGACAGACTTCCCCCTACGAGCAGTACTTC
>TRBJ2-7|TRBV7-9|few|TRBD1
CASSPGQGAYEQYF
TGTGCCAGCAGCCCCGGTCAGGGGGCGTACGAGCAGTACTTC
>TRBJ2-1|TRBV15|-|TRBD2
CATSRPGTSGRGEQFF
TGTGCCACCAGTCGCCCCGGGACTAGCGGGAGAGGTGAGCAGTTCTTC
>TRBJ2-7|TRBV5-1|-|-
CASSASPSYEQYF
TGCGCCAGCAGCGCGTCCCCCTCCTACGAGCAGTACTTC
>TRBJ2-1|TRBV15|-|-
CATSSHLWGSSYNEQFF
TGTGCCACCAGCAGCCACCTATGGGGGTCCTCCTACAATGAGCAGTTCTTC
>TRBJ2-7|TRBV11-2|-|-
CASSNTSGRLSYEQYF
TGTGCCAGCAGCAACACCTCGGGACGTCTCTCCTACGAGCAGTACTTC
>TRBJ2-2|TRBV6-1|-|-
CASISLSGELFF
TGTGCCAGCATATCCCTGAGCGGGGAGCTGTTTTTT
>TRBJ1-1|TRBV18|-|-
CASSLGEQGDGEAFF
TGTGCCAGCTCACTGGGGGAACAGGGCGACGGTGAAGCTTTCTTT
>TRBJ1-5|TRBV18|-|-
CASSPQGPPNQPQHF
TGTGCCAGCTCACCACAGGGGCCTCCAAATCAGCCCCAGCATTTT
>TRBJ1-2|TRBV2|-|-
CASSELEIGYTF
TGTGCCAGCAGTGAACTCGAGATTGGCTACACCTTC